A single sample gave rise to the 25 T cell receptor beta chains below, sequenced in a study of technical replicates of blood from a few donors. Assay used: immunoSEQ multiplex PCR; TCRdb lists only in-frame clones, some missing. The table shows some 70,000 clones, with about 97% occurring only once. Sequencing was carried out using T cells isolated from PBMCs. Every receptor here comes from a human donor in good health.

This clone showed up just once. The chain has TRBV6-5 and TRBJ1-2; tentative D call: TRBD1 (6 bases). The CDR3 has 13 residues. CDR1 is MNHEY and CDR2 is SVGAGI in the germline V gene. Trimming shortened V by 6 bases and J by 3 bases, and 11 bases separated the two germline ends. CDR3 protein: CASSTYRDYGYTF. In DNA, the CDR3 is TGTGCCAGCAGCACCTACAGGGACTATGGCTACACCTTC.

V usage is TRBV5-6 and J usage is TRBJ1-1; 7 bases are a match to TRBD1. The CDR3 totals 13 residues. The V gene end was trimmed by 4 bases and the J gene end by 3 bases; junction bases not matched to a gene: 3. Germline V gene sequence: CDR1 SGHDT, CDR2 YYEEEE. CDR3 protein: CASSRDRYTEAFF. The DNA for the CDR3 is TGTGCCAGCAGCCGGGACAGATACACTGAAGCTTTCTTT. The variable domain in full, with the rest retrieved from reference TRBV5-6 and TRBJ1-1, is DAGVTQSPTHLIKTRGQQVTLRCSPKSGHDTVSWYQQALGQGPQFIFQYYEEEERQRGNFPDRFSGHQFPNYSSELNVNALLLGDSALYLCASSRDRYTEAFFGQGTRLTVV.

The CDR3 coding sequence is TGTGCCAGCTCAAGAGAGACTACACGCTACAATGAGCAGTTCTTC. Its translation: CASSRETTRYNEQFF. The rearrangement joins TRBV18 to TRBJ2-1; weak D call: TRBD2 (5 bases). Trimming took off 5 bases at V and 3 bases at J, with 14 bases between the two ends. Per germline, CDR1 KGHSH and CDR2 LQKENI. There are 15 residues in the CDR3.

The CDR3 DNA reads as TGTGCCAGCAGTCCCAGGGGTGGAGGTGGCTACACCTTC. It is translated as CASSPRGGGGYTF. The chain joins TRBV6-5 to TRBJ1-2; TRBD1 is a possible D gene (6 bases). The CDR3 has 13 residues. Germline lookup yields CDR1 MNHEY and CDR2 SVGAGI. The V end was cut by 5 bases, the J end by 7 bases, with 14 bases between.

CDR3 DNA sequence: TGTGCCAGCAGCTTGGGACAGCTCTACGAGCAGTACTTC. It is translated as CASSLGQLYEQYF. This chain connects TRBV7-9 to TRBJ2-7; 7 bases map to TRBD1. V dropped 3 bases and J dropped 3; count of bases not matched to a gene: 2. The CDR3 covers 13 residues. Germline V gives CDR1 SEHNR, CDR2 FQNEAQ (reference sequence).

The rearrangement uses TRBV6-5 and TRBJ1-1; D is possibly TRBD1 (5 bases). Trimming cost V 6 bases and J 4 bases, with 18 bases left between them. This CDR3 is 15 amino acids long. The germline gives CDR1 MNHEY, CDR2 SVGAGI. The CDR3 spells CASSRQGKSGTEAFF. In DNA, the CDR3 is TGTGCCAGCAGCCGGCAGGGAAAGAGTGGCACTGAAGCTTTCTTT.

The rearrangement links TRBV5-6 to TRBJ2-3; D may be TRBD1 (6 bases). V shed 0 bases and J shed 2 bases, with 7 bases lying between them. The CDR3 totals 14 residues. CDR1 is SGHDT and CDR2 is YYEEEE in the germline V gene. The CDR3 nucleotides read TGTGCCAGCAGCTTGGACAGGGTCACAGATACGCAGTATTTT. It translates to CASSLDRVTDTQYF.

V gene TRBV10-3 combines with J gene TRBJ2-7; 10 bases map to TRBD1. Germline V lookup: CDR1 ENHRY, CDR2 SYGVKD. Trimming at V came to 2 bases and at J to 6 bases, leaving 4 bases not matched to a gene. The CDR3 loop spans 14 amino acids. CDR3 sequence: CAISEPGQGLEQYF. The CDR3 DNA is TGTGCCATCAGTGAGCCGGGACAGGGGCTCGAGCAGTACTTC.

V gene TRBV5-6 combines with J gene TRBJ2-1; 13 bases are a match to TRBD2. Germline trimming cut 6 bases from V and 7 bases from J; bases unmatched to any gene: 13. The CDR3 runs to 17 residues. Germline-derived CDR1 and CDR2 are SGHDT and YYEEEE. CDR3 nucleotides: TGTGCCAGCATCCTTTTTGGACTAGCGGGAGTCCGGAATGAGCAGTTCTTC. This translates into CASILFGLAGVRNEQFF.

This chain uses TRBV4-3 with TRBJ2-1; 7 bases are shared with TRBD2. V lost 0 bases and J lost 3; bases outside the gene matches: 11. Germline-derived CDR1 and CDR2 are LGHNA and YSLEER. The CDR3 is made up of 18 amino acids. In DNA, the CDR3 is TGCGCCAGCAGCCAAGAGAGTCTTGCGGGAGAGGTCTACAATGAGCAGTTCTTC. Amino acids: CASSQESLAGEVYNEQFF.

The genes are TRBV5-1 and TRBJ1-4; D perhaps matches TRBD1 (5 bases). Germline loops: CDR1 SGHRS, CDR2 YFSETQ. The CDR3 runs 13 residues. The V gene lost 4 bases and the J gene lost 12 bases, with 16 bases spanning the gap. The CDR3 DNA is TGCGCCAGCAGCGAAAGAGGTGGGGGGGAACTGTTTTTT. It is translated as CASSERGGGELFF.

This sequence joins TRBV28 and TRBJ2-7, with unresolved D. CDR3 length equals 12 residues. The V and J ends lost 1 base and 4 bases respectively, with 5 bases between them. Germline V gene sequence: CDR1 MDHEN, CDR2 SYDVKM. The CDR3 region has the DNA TGTGCCAGCAGTTTATTAGTTTACGAGCAGTACTTC. Translated: CASSLLVYEQYF.

The V call is TRBV29-1, the J call TRBJ2-1, with TRBD1 identical over 7 bases. Trimming took 7 bases from V and 15 from J; bases not matched to a gene: 9. The CDR3 is 10 amino acids. Germline V lookup: CDR1 SQVTM, CDR2 ANQGSEA. The CDR3 region has the DNA TGCAGCGGCGCCGGGACAGCCCTGTTCTTC. It is translated as CSGAGTALFF.

The chain combines TRBV27 with TRBJ2-7; D is possibly TRBD1 (5 bases). This CDR3 region has 14 residues. Germline V gene sequence: CDR1 MNHEY, CDR2 SMNVEV (reference sequence). Trimming pared 7 bases from V and 4 bases from J, leaving 17 bases between. The CDR3 spells CASKDSTSWYEQYF. The CDR3, as DNA: TGTGCCAGCAAAGACAGCACCTCTTGGTACGAGCAGTACTTC.

This clone was recorded once. The rearrangement joins TRBV4-3 to TRBJ2-7; 7 bases line up with TRBD2. The CDR3 has 14 amino acids. CDR1 LGHNA and CDR2 YSLEER come from the germline V gene. The J segment lost 3 bases and the V segment lost 1 base, leaving 3 bases of the junction unmatched. The CDR3 DNA follows: TGCGCCAGCAGCCAAGCGGCTAGCGGCTACGAGCAGTACTTC. Encoded protein: CASSQAASGYEQYF.

The chain employs TRBV29-1 and TRBJ2-3, with 7 bases fitting TRBD2. CDR1 SQVTM and CDR2 ANQGSEA come from the germline V gene. The CDR3 covers 17 residues. V lost 4 bases, J lost 6 bases, and 19 bases stayed unmatched. The CDR3: CSVVPARGSLAQDTQYF. The DNA of the CDR3 is TGCAGCGTTGTCCCGGCTCGCGGGAGTTTAGCACAGGATACGCAGTATTTT.

The chain uses TRBV6-6 and TRBJ2-7; 8 bases line up with TRBD1. V shed 6 bases, J shed 3 bases, and the junction held 10 bases outside the gene matches. Germline V lookup: CDR1 MNHNY, CDR2 SVGAGI (reference sequence). The CDR3 covers 15 residues. This chain's CDR3 is CASSYPGTGIYEQYF. The CDR3 DNA reads as TGTGCCAGCAGCTACCCCGGGACAGGCATCTACGAGCAGTACTTC.

The chain recombines TRBV6-5 with TRBJ2-6; 7 bases map to TRBD2. There are 14 residues in the CDR3. V lost 11 bases to trimming and J lost 3 bases; unmatched junction nucleotides: 7. The germline V gene has CDR1 MNHEY and CDR2 SVGAGI. The DNA of the CDR3 is TGTGCCTCCTACGCGGGGGTTGGGGCCAACGTCCTGACTTTC. Amino acid sequence: CASYAGVGANVLTF.

The chain recombines TRBV7-3 with TRBJ2-1; 7 positions match TRBD2. Unmatched junction bases numbered 6, after V lost 0 bases and J lost 4 bases. Germline V lookup: CDR1 SGHTA, CDR2 FQGTGA. The CDR3 is made up of 16 amino acids. This CDR3 reads CASSLTGEGRYNEQFF. Written as DNA, the CDR3 is TGTGCCAGCAGCTTAACAGGGGAGGGCCGGTACAATGAGCAGTTCTTC.

This clone was detected only once. This chain connects TRBV7-3 to TRBJ1-2; D gene unclear. Germline V gene sequence: CDR1 SGHTA, CDR2 FQGTGA. Trimming removed 2 bases at V and 7 bases at J, with 11 bases between. CDR3 size: 13 residues. In nucleotides, the CDR3 is TGTGCCAGCAGCTTAGAGGCTTTCGGTGGCTACACCTTC. Its protein product is CASSLEAFGGYTF.

The V gene is TRBV27, the J gene TRBJ2-7; 13 bases are a match to TRBD2. The CDR3 is 16 residues long. Germline-derived CDR1 and CDR2 are MNHEY and SMNVEV (reference sequence). Unmatched junction bases numbered 5, after V lost 6 bases and J lost 0 bases. DNA of the CDR3: TGTGCCAGCAGCCCGGGACTAGCGGGATTCTCCTACGAGCAGTACTTC. The encoded protein is CASSPGLAGFSYEQYF.

The chain has TRBV5-1 and TRBJ2-7, with TRBD2 matching 8 bases. CDR3 length: 17 residues. The germline gives CDR1 SGHRS, CDR2 YFSETQ. With V trimmed by 4 bases and J by 5 bases, 17 bases remained unmatched. CDR3 loop: CASSLDQEREKAHEQYF. CDR3 DNA: TGCGCCAGCAGCCTGGATCAAGAGCGGGAGAAGGCCCACGAGCAGTACTTC.

This clone has only one observation. The chain employs TRBV7-8 and TRBJ2-3, with 11 bases fitting TRBD2. Germline CDR1 reads SGHVS; CDR2 reads FQNEAQ. Unmatched junction bases numbered 13, after V lost 1 base and J lost 4 bases. This CDR3 has 19 residues. The CDR3 sequence: CASSLVLAGVGLWSDTQYF. CDR3 coding DNA: TGTGCCAGCAGCTTAGTACTAGCGGGAGTAGGGCTATGGTCAGATACGCAGTATTTT.

The chain uses TRBV19 and TRBJ2-7; 7 bases fit TRBD1. V gave up 3 bases and J gave up 4 bases; unmatched junction bases: 6. Germline V lookup: CDR1 LNHDA, CDR2 SQIVND (reference sequence). CDR3 length: 14 residues. The CDR3: CASSIQGGTYEQYF. The CDR3 DNA sequence: TGTGCCAGTAGTATTCAAGGGGGCACTTACGAGCAGTACTTC.

V gene TRBV19 combines with J gene TRBJ2-2; D possibly corresponds to TRBD2 (5 bases). Germline V gene data show CDR1 as LNHDA and CDR2 as SQIVND (reference sequence). The ends were cut back, 4 bases at V and 4 bases at J, with 10 bases in the middle. This CDR3 has 14 amino acids. The CDR3 coding sequence is TGTGCCAGTAGTAACGGGATACTCACCGGGGAGCTGTTTTTT. Residues: CASSNGILTGELFF.